This T cell receptor (beta chain) was identified in a study of tumor-infiltrating lymphocytes in localized non-small cell lung cancer. Sequencing used immunoSEQ multiplex PCR; TCRdb keeps in-frame clones, though not all of them. The sample holds 13,000 to 15,000 clones, approximately 72% seen once. The CDR3 covers 13 residues. Germline CDR1 SGHKS, CDR2 YYEKEE (reference sequence). V was shortened by 4 bases and J by 2 bases, with 9 bases between the two germline ends. Sequencing was carried out using uninvolved lung tissue not adjacent to the tumor. This receptor was obtained from a human donor with non-small cell lung cancer. The chain has TRBV5-5 and TRBJ2-5; D may be TRBD1 or TRBD2 (5 bases each). CDR3 sequence reads: CASSRGRQETQYF. CDR3 nucleotide sequence: TGTGCCAGCAGCAGGGGACGGCAAGAGACCCAGTACTTC.